Each of the 18 T cell receptor beta chains below was sequenced from the same sample in a study of blood T cell repertoires in COVID-19. Sequenced by immunoSEQ multiplex PCR; TCRdb stores in-frame clones only, minus some. The sample consists of about 310,000 clones, less than 85% of them appearing once. Sequenced: PBMCs or T cells enriched from blood (not recorded which). The source of these receptors is a woman aged 30 to 39 who had been exposed to COVID-19.

The chain links TRBV6-5 to TRBJ1-2; D remains unclear. Deletions cut 3 bases from V and 4 bases from J, with 9 bases between. There are 13 residues in the CDR3. CDR1 and CDR2 (germline): MNHEY, SVGAGI. The CDR3 region is CASSYSASYGYTF. The CDR3 coding sequence is TGTGCCAGCAGTTATTCAGCGAGCTATGGCTACACCTTC.

V gene TRBV7-6 combines with J gene TRBJ1-5; no clear D. V gave up 5 bases and J gave up 6 bases, with 17 bases separating them. Germline CDR1 SGHVS, CDR2 FNYEAQ. This CDR3 has 15 residues. The CDR3 loop reads CASSAFDDFGQPQHF. The CDR3 bases are TGTGCCAGCAGCGCCTTCGACGACTTTGGTCAGCCCCAGCATTTT.

The rearrangement links TRBV19 to TRBJ2-2; 9 positions match TRBD1. Trimming took 2 bases from V and 4 from J; bases not matched to a gene: 8. Germline V CDR1 and CDR2: LNHDA, SQIVND (reference sequence). This CDR3 is built from 17 residues. The CDR3 region has the DNA TGTGCCAGTAGTATAAGTAGGGGGACAGGGATCACCGGGGAGCTGTTTTTT. This codes for CASSISRGTGITGELFF.

This chain uses TRBV9 with TRBJ1-4; tentative D call: TRBD1 (5 bases). Germline CDR1 reads SGDLS; CDR2 reads YYNGEE. Trimming removed 0 bases from V and 8 bases from J, with 14 bases in between. This CDR3 is 15 amino acids long. The CDR3 sequence: CASSVEGREGEKLFF. The DNA for the CDR3 is TGTGCCAGCAGCGTAGAGGGCAGGGAGGGAGAAAAACTGTTTTTT.

V is TRBV25-1 and J is TRBJ1-4, with D uncertain. The CDR3 covers 15 residues. The V and J ends lost 2 bases and 8 bases respectively, with 15 bases between them. The germline V gene has CDR1 MGHDK and CDR2 SYGVNS. CDR3 residues: CASSELDSDSEKLFF. For the CDR3, the DNA is TGTGCCAGCAGTGAACTGGACTCCGATTCCGAAAAACTGTTTTTT.

As for this clone: The junction and the germline gene differ at one end; a read error may be behind it. J is TRBJ1-4 and V is TRBV7-7; maybe TRBD1 (5 bases). From germline, CDR1 is SSHAT and CDR2 FNYEAQ (reference sequence). CDR3 size: 15 residues. This CDR3 is CASSLGARSNEKLFF. Here the CDR3 DNA reads TGTGCTAGCAGCTTAGGGGCCAGGTCGAATGAAAAACTGTTTTTT.

This rearrangement joins TRBV6-5 to TRBJ2-5; D may be TRBD2 (6 bases). CDR3 length: 15 amino acids. Germline CDR1 MNHEY, CDR2 SVGAGI. V lost 6 bases, J lost 3 bases, and 17 bases lay in between. The CDR3 loop reads CASRPLGTGEETQYF. DNA of the CDR3: TGTGCCAGCAGACCACTCGGGACGGGGGAAGAGACCCAGTACTTC.

The V and J genes are TRBV4-1 and TRBJ2-1; weak D call: TRBD2 (6 bases). Trimming took 1 base from V and 3 from J, leaving 16 bases between them. Per germline, CDR1 MGHRA and CDR2 YSYEKL. The CDR3 spans 17 residues. The chain's CDR3 is CASSQGRTGADYNEQFF. In DNA form, the CDR3 reads TGCGCCAGCAGCCAAGGGAGAACGGGAGCGGACTACAATGAGCAGTTCTTC.

CDR3 nucleotide sequence: TGTGCCAGCAGCTTAGGACGGGACAGGAGGAGTGGCTACACCTTC. It yields the protein CASSLGRDRRSGYTF. The chain recombines TRBV7-9 with TRBJ1-2; 8 bases are a match to TRBD1. With 1 base clipped from V and 7 bases from J, the junction kept 8 bases outside the gene matches. Per germline, CDR1 SEHNR and CDR2 FQNEAQ (reference sequence). The CDR3 extends over 15 amino acids.

The V gene is TRBV30, the J gene TRBJ1-6, with 7 bases fitting TRBD1. The germline V gene encodes CDR1 GTSNPN and CDR2 SVGIG (reference sequence). The CDR3 runs to 14 residues. J gave up 2 bases and V 7 bases, and 5 bases lay outside the gene matches. The CDR3 DNA reads as TGTGCCTTCAACAGGGGTGCCTATAATTCACCCCTCCACTTT. Its translation: CAFNRGAYNSPLHF.

J is TRBJ2-1 and V is TRBV24-1; 10 bases are a match to TRBD2. J lost 7 bases, V lost 2 bases, and 7 bases had no gene match. CDR1 is KGHDR, CDR2 SFDVKD, per germline. The CDR3 runs to 16 residues. The CDR3 nucleotides are TGTGCCACCAGTGATTCAGAAGGACTAGCGGCAAATGAGCAGTTCTTC. This sequence encodes CATSDSEGLAANEQFF.

The V and J genes are TRBV19 and TRBJ2-7; no clear D. Germline CDR1 is LNHDA and CDR2 is SQIVND (reference sequence). V was cut by 8 bases and J by 3 bases, with 2 bases left in between. The CDR3 loop spans 9 amino acids. CDR3 loop: CASRYEQYF. CDR3 in DNA: TGTGCCAGTCGCTACGAGCAGTACTTC.

The rearrangement links TRBV4-2 to TRBJ2-5, with 7 bases identical to TRBD2. The CDR3 has 18 residues. V lost 0 bases and J lost 4; bases outside the gene matches: 14. The V gene's germline CDR1 is LGHNA and CDR2 YNFKEQ. CDR3 sequence (DNA): TGTGCCAGCAGCCAAGAAGTGGCGGGAGCGAAACTCCTAGAGACCCAGTACTTC. Its translation is CASSQEVAGAKLLETQYF.

The rearrangement links TRBV27 to TRBJ2-1, with 7 bases matching TRBD2. Germline V gene lookup returns CDR1 MNHEY and CDR2 SMNVEV (reference sequence). Trimming at V came to 4 bases and at J to 6 bases, leaving 9 bases not matched to a gene. The CDR3 totals 15 residues. The CDR3 bases are TGTGCCAGCAGTTCTGAAGGCGGGGAGGGCAATGAGCAGTTCTTC. Translating it yields CASSSEGGEGNEQFF.

V and J are TRBV5-1 and TRBJ2-1; 9 positions match TRBD2. The CDR3 length is 17 residues. With 4 bases clipped from V and 7 bases from J, the junction kept 15 bases outside the gene matches. From germline, CDR1 is SGHRS and CDR2 YFSETQ. The CDR3 protein is CASSPRTSAGHINEQFF. The CDR3, as DNA: TGCGCCAGCAGCCCACGGACTAGCGCAGGACACATAAATGAGCAGTTCTTC.

The chain joins TRBV28 to TRBJ1-2; no clear D gene. The V gene's germline CDR1 is MDHEN and CDR2 SYDVKM. This CDR3 has 16 amino acids. Trimming removed 1 base from V and 4 bases from J, with 16 bases in between. This CDR3 is CASSLSGSFDPYGYTF. In nucleotides, the CDR3 is TGTGCCAGCAGTTTATCAGGATCATTTGATCCCTATGGCTACACCTTC.

In this sample, this clone turned up once. The chain couples TRBV19 to TRBJ2-3, with 11 positions matching TRBD1. The trim removed 0 bases at V and 4 bases at J, leaving 12 bases unmatched. This CDR3 is built from 19 residues. CDR1 and CDR2 (germline): LNHDA, SQIVND (reference sequence). Here the CDR3 reads CASSIDLWTGGASADTQYF. CDR3 bases: TGTGCCAGTAGTATAGATCTTTGGACAGGGGGCGCATCCGCAGATACGCAGTATTTT.

This clone has only a few counts. The CDR3 DNA is TGTGCCACCAGCAGAGATCCGGGACAGGGCACCTACGAGCAGTACTTC. It translates to CATSRDPGQGTYEQYF. The V call is TRBV15, the J call TRBJ2-7, with 9 bases aligning to TRBD1. Germline V gene data show CDR1 as LNHNV and CDR2 as YYDKDF (reference sequence). The CDR3 contains 16 residues. J gave up 2 bases and V 0 bases, and 5 bases lay outside the gene matches.